The source of this T cell receptor beta chain is a study of blood T cells in healthy people across ages (dated by TCRdb to about 2015). A note on the overall study: In model experiments, template switching captured about one uniquely barcoded TCR beta cDNA molecule for every two T cells. To track age-related changes in TCR beta repertoire diversity, the study relied on deep sequencing normalized with unique cDNA molecular identifiers. The donors were split into four age groups: young (average 16 years), middle-aged (39), aged (about 62) and long-lived (roughly 80). To avoid experimental bias, donors of different ages were randomly spread across the sequencing lanes. The study analyzed two additional independent replicas of 1 million unique cDNA reads from the same blood draw for two donors, one aged 18 to 30 and one aged 80 or older.

The CDR3 runs 17 residues from the cysteine to the phenylalanine. Here the CDR3 DNA is all that survives: 51 bases in frame from base 1. The germline V and J ends show losses of 2 bases and 6 bases respectively, and no gene match explains 12 bases of the junction. Taken from the germline V gene, the CDR1 and CDR2 loops are MNHEY and SVGAGI. Study-wide conclusions, independent of this receptor: The long-lived group showed more naive CD4+ T cells, fewer expanded clones and increased TCR diversity than the aged group, suggesting age selection. A strong correlation was found between observed TCR beta diversity and the percentage of naive T cells measured by flow cytometry. Estimates of total diversity based on one million sequenced T cells were regarded as lower bounds and as underestimates. Bulk unsorted PBMC profiling prevented conclusive comparison of naive and antigen-experienced compartments. As age increased, observed TCR beta diversity per million T cells dropped in a roughly linear way, and a significant reduction was already evident by age 40. Donor CMV infection status was unknown, potentially confounding age-related changes in expanded clonotypes.

The donors were under 40 Caucasian individuals from Russia, aged roughly 6 to 90 years, who were systemically healthy. About 10 milliliters of peripheral blood were drawn from each donor into EDTA-treated Vacutainer tubes. Ficoll-Paque density-gradient centrifugation was used to isolate PBMCs, with at least 7 million obtained per sample. Trizol reagent was used to extract total RNA from the PBMCs, yielding at least 5 micrograms per sample. Naive CD45RAhigh/CD27high T cell percentages were measured by flow cytometry on a PBMC aliquot from every donor. The library was built by means of 5' RACE. These reads were obtained on an Illumina HiSeq 2500. A second PCR of about 7 to 12 cycles was run with a J-beta primer mix and a sample-barcoded 5' primer. A unique molecular identifier was introduced onto each TCR beta cDNA molecule by a template-switch 5' adaptor carrying 12 random nucleotides. Each sample yielded at least 3 million CDR3-containing paired-end reads. All of the RNA was converted into first-strand cDNA using the Mint cDNA synthesis kit, with a TRBC-specific oligonucleotide serving as the primer. Following uracil-DNA glycosylase treatment, a first 18-cycle PCR with universal primers M1SS and BC2_uni_R was performed on all cDNA. Turning to the authors' computational methods: For normalization, 1 million high-quality reads were randomly selected from each sample, with every read carrying a distinct molecular identifier. Reads with shared molecular identifiers were discarded instead of being binned into consensus sequences. CDR3 identification, clonotype clustering and error correction used MiTCR with a Q25 quality threshold and the strictest error-elimination algorithm. Lower-bound total TCR beta diversity was estimated with a nonparametric unseen species model using Euler transformation. The public reads were reprocessed in TCRdb via fastp at Q25 and MiXCR, keeping in-frame beta chains. Identical CDR3 protein sequences are pooled into one entry, listed with their most common genes and DNA. Here the V and J calls rest on TCRdb's processing, not on the authors' analysis. Within this sample are around 620,000 distinct CDR3 sequences, with 25% to 30% of them counted one time only. The leading ten clones occupy about 18% of the sample.

This clonotype has a handful of counts. There is no known antigen for this receptor. No much larger clone exists at a distance of one base, and base qualities are not known. The sequence joins TRBV6-5 to TRBJ2-1; 8 junctional bases match TRBD1. The TCR comes from a woman in her seventies in good health. Sequenced material: blood. The DNA sequence reads TGTGCCAGCAGTTACCTGGGACAGGTTAAACCCGGCAATGAGCAGTTCTTC. This translates into CASSYLGQVKPGNEQFF.